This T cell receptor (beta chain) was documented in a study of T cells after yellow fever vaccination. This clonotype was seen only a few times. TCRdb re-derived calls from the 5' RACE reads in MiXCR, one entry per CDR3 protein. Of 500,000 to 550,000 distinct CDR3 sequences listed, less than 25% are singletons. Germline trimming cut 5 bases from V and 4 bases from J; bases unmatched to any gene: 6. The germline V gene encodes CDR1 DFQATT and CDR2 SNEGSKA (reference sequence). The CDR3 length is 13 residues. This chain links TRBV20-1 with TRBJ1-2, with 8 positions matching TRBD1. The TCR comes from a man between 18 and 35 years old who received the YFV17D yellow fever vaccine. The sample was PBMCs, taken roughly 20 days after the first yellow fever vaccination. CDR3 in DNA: TGCAGTGCTCGGACAGGGAGAATCTATGGCTACACCTTC. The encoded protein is CSARTGRIYGYTF.